The present T cell receptor beta chain was sequenced within a study of T cells expressing NK-cell markers. With the 5' RACE reads reprocessed, TCRdb shows one record per CDR3 protein and no DNA. Its table records 550,000 to 600,000 distinct CDR3 sequences. Sequenced material: blood T cells: a sorted CD56 or NKG2C T cell subset, CD4+ or CD8+ T cells, or bulk PBMC T cells (not recorded which). This sequence was found in a man aged 18-30 years in good health.

CDR3 sequence reads: CSVGLDRALQETQYF. J is TRBJ2-5 and V is TRBV29-1; absent DNA, TCRdb's TRBD1 call cannot be checked. Germline V CDR1 and CDR2: SQVTM, ANQGSEA. This CDR3 has 15 amino acids. The full variable domain, completed using reference TRBV29-1 and TRBJ2-5, is SAVISQKPSRDICQRGTSLTIQCQVDSQVTMMFWYRQQPGQSLTLIATANQGSEATYESGFVIDKFPISRPNLTFSTLTVSNMSPEDSSIYLCSVGLDRALQETQYFGPGTRLLVL.